The 10 T cell receptor beta chains below all came from one sample that was sequenced in a study of cytomegalovirus exposure and HLA in healthy donors. Primers included in the PCR were 60 Vbeta and 13 Jbeta primers. Profiled with immunoSEQ multiplex PCR; TCRdb holds only in-frame clones, not every one. The table has 140,000 to 150,000 clones, around 70% seen once. Material for sequencing was PBMCs. These receptors were taken from a woman in her fifties or sixties in good health and CMV-seropositive.

J is TRBJ2-5 and V is TRBV29-1; perhaps TRBD2 as D (6 bases). The V gene's germline CDR1 is SQVTM and CDR2 ANQGSEA. V lost 8 bases to trimming and J lost 4 bases, with 14 bases between them. This CDR3 spans 12 amino acids. This CDR3 is CSMRRGGETQYF. CDR3 nucleotide sequence: TGCAGCATGAGACGGGGAGGAGAGACCCAGTACTTC.

V usage is TRBV5-1 and J usage is TRBJ2-1; a weak D match, TRBD2 (5 bases). Germline lookup yields CDR1 SGHRS and CDR2 YFSETQ. Trimming took 2 bases from V and 4 from J, leaving 13 bases between them. This CDR3 comprises 15 residues. CDR3 in amino acids: CASSLREPQYNEQFF. In nucleotides, the CDR3 is TGCGCCAGCAGCTTAAGGGAGCCCCAATACAATGAGCAGTTCTTC.

The chain carries TRBV19 and TRBJ2-7, with D possibly matching TRBD2 (5 bases). Germline assignment: CDR1 LNHDA and CDR2 SQIVND (reference sequence). The CDR3 is 15 amino acids. V lost 4 bases and J lost 7, with 20 bases in between. In DNA form, the CDR3 reads TGTGCCAGTAGTAGCACTCCAAGGACTGATCTGGAGCAGTACTTC. This sequence encodes CASSSTPRTDLEQYF. Full variable domain (missing parts from reference TRBV19 and TRBJ2-7): DGGITQSPKYLFRKEGQNVTLSCEQNLNHDAMYWYRQDPGQGLRLIYYSQIVNDFQKGDIAEGYSVSREKKESFPLTVTSAQKNPTAFYLCASSSTPRTDLEQYFGPGTRLTVT.

The V call is TRBV5-1, the J call TRBJ1-1; TRBD1 might be the D (5 bases). CDR1 and CDR2 from the germline V gene are SGHRS and YFSETQ. The CDR3 has 13 amino acids. The V and J ends lost 4 bases and 6 bases respectively, with 13 bases between them. CDR3 sequence: CASSTQGWPEAFF. The CDR3 DNA reads TGCGCCAGCAGCACTCAGGGATGGCCTGAAGCTTTCTTT.

V usage is TRBV28 and J usage is TRBJ1-2; a weak D match, TRBD1 (5 bases). V was cut by 3 bases and J by 7 bases, with 9 bases left in between. Looked up from germline, CDR1 is MDHEN and CDR2 is SYDVKM. The CDR3 totals 12 residues. CDR3 region: CASSLETAGYTF. CDR3 nucleotides: TGTGCCAGCAGTTTGGAGACAGCTGGCTACACCTTC.

The CDR3 protein is CASSLLLAGVGDTQYF. In nucleotides, the CDR3 is TGTGCCAGCAGCTTACTACTAGCGGGAGTTGGAGATACGCAGTATTTT. The chain links TRBV7-8 to TRBJ2-3; 11 bases agree with TRBD2. Germline trimming cut 2 bases from V and 5 bases from J; bases unmatched to any gene: 6. The CDR3 is 16 residues long. Germline V gene lookup returns CDR1 SGHVS and CDR2 FQNEAQ.

The V gene is TRBV2, the J gene TRBJ2-5, with D possibly matching TRBD1 (5 bases). The V gene lost 7 bases and the J gene lost 6 bases, with 12 bases spanning the gap. The germline gives CDR1 SNHLY, CDR2 FYNNEI. CDR3 size: 12 residues. The CDR3 loop is CASTPGSQTQYF. In DNA form, the CDR3 reads TGTGCCAGCACCCCAGGGTCGCAGACCCAGTACTTC. Using reference TRBV2 and TRBJ2-5 for the parts outside the CDR3, the full variable domain is EPEVTQTPSHQVTQMGQEVILRCVPISNHLYFYWYRQILGQKVEFLVSFYNNEISEKSEIFDDQFSVERPDGSNFTLKIRSTKLEDSAMYFCASTPGSQTQYFGPGTRLLVL.

The rearrangement uses TRBV19 and TRBJ1-1; D unclear. The CDR3 has 11 residues. The germline gives CDR1 LNHDA, CDR2 SQIVND (reference sequence). The V gene lost 6 bases and the J gene lost 4 bases, with 6 bases spanning the gap. The chain's CDR3 is CASRRATEAFF. The CDR3 nucleotides are TGTGCCAGTAGGAGGGCCACTGAAGCTTTCTTT.

The chain links TRBV10-2 to TRBJ2-7; D is possibly TRBD1 (5 bases). V dropped 0 bases and J dropped 4 bases, with 10 bases sitting between them. The germline V gene has CDR1 WSHSY and CDR2 SAAADI. The CDR3 consists of 14 residues. The CDR3: CASSESTGPYEQYF. The CDR3 DNA is TGCGCCAGCAGTGAGTCAACAGGACCTTACGAGCAGTACTTC.

The CDR3 DNA is TGTGCCAGCAGCTTGGGTACAGGGGGCTACTATGGCTACACCTTC. It codes for CASSLGTGGYYGYTF. The chain links TRBV5-6 to TRBJ1-2, with 9 bases identical to TRBD1. Trimming removed 0 bases from V and 3 bases from J; junction bases left unmatched: 3. Germline CDR1 reads SGHDT; CDR2 reads YYEEEE. CDR3 length equals 15 residues.